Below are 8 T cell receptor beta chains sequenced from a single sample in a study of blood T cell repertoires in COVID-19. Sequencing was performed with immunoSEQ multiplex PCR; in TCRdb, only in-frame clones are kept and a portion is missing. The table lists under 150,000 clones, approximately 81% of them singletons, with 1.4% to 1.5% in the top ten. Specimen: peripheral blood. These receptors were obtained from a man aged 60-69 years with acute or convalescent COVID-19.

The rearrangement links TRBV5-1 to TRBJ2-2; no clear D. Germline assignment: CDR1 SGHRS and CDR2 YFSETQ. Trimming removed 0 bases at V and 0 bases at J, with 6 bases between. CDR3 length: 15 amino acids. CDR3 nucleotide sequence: TGCGCCAGCAGCTTGGACGGGTCGAACACCGGGGAGCTGTTTTTT. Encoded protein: CASSLDGSNTGELFF.

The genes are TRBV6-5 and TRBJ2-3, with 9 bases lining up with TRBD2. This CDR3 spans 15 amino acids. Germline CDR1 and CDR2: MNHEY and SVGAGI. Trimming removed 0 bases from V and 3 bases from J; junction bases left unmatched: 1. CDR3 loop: CASSYSSGGTDTQYF. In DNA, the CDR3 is TGTGCCAGCAGTTACTCGAGCGGGGGGACAGATACGCAGTATTTT.

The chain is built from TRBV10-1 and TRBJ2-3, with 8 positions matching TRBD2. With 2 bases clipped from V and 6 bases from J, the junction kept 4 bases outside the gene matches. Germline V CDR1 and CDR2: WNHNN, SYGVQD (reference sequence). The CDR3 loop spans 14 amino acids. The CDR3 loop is CASSESGRSDTQYF. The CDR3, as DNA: TGCGCCAGCAGTGAGAGCGGGAGAAGCGATACGCAGTATTTT.

CDR3: CASSLVSSGTADTQYF. Written as DNA, the CDR3 is TGTGCCAGCAGCTTAGTCTCTAGCGGGACTGCAGATACGCAGTATTTT. This chain uses TRBV7-6 with TRBJ2-3; the match to TRBD2 covers 9 bases. The V gene's germline CDR1 is SGHVS and CDR2 FNYEAQ. The J segment lost 4 bases and the V segment lost 1 base, leaving 6 bases of the junction unmatched. The CDR3 loop spans 16 amino acids.

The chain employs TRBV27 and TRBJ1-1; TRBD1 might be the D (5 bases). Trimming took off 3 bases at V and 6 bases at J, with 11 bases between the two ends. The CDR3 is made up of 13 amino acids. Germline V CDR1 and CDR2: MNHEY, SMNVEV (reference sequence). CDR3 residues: CASSFSRGAEAFF. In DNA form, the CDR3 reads TGTGCCAGCAGTTTCAGTCGGGGGGCTGAAGCTTTCTTT.

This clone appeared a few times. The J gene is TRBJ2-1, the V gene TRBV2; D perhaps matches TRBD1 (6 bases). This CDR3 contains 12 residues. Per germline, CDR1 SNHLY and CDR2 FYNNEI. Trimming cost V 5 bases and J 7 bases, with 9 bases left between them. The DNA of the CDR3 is TGTGCCAGCAGTCAGGGGTGGAATGAGCAGTTCTTC. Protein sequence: CASSQGWNEQFF. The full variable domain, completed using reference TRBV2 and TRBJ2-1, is EPEVTQTPSHQVTQMGQEVILRCVPISNHLYFYWYRQILGQKVEFLVSFYNNEISEKSEIFDDQFSVERPDGSNFTLKIRSTKLEDSAMYFCASSQGWNEQFFGPGTRLTVL.

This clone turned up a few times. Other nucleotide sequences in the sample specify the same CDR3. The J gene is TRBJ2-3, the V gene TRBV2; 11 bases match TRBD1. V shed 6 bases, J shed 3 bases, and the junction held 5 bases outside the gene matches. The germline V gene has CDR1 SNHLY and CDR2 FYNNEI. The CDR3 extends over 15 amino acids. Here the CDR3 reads CASSTDRGQTDTQYF. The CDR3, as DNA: TGTGCCAGCAGCACGGACAGGGGGCAAACAGATACGCAGTATTTT.

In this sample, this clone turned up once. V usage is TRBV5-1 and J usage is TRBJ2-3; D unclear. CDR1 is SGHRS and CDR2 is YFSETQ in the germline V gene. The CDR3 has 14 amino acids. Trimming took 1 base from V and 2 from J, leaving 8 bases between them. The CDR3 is CASSLFGSTDTQYF. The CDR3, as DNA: TGCGCCAGCAGCTTGTTCGGGTCCACAGATACGCAGTATTTT.